This T cell receptor (beta chain) was recovered during a study of T cell repertoires in cytomegalovirus infection. This clonotype was counted only a few times. TCRdb processed the reads anew with MiXCR; each CDR3 protein has one entry. The data hold 480,000 or so distinct CDR3 sequences, with around 10% observed a single time. V was clipped by 0 bases and J by 10 bases, with 10 bases between them. This CDR3 comprises 12 residues. CDR1 is DFQATT and CDR2 is SNEGSKA in the germline V gene (reference sequence). The source of this sequence is a human donor in good health (CMV status not recorded). Some clones in this sample may be carry-over from other donors' samples. Sequenced input: PBMCs. This rearrangement joins TRBV20-1 to TRBJ2-1; D gene uncertain. As DNA, the CDR3 is TGCAGTGCTAGAGATGGAGAACCGGAGCAGTTCTTC. This codes for CSARDGEPEQFF.